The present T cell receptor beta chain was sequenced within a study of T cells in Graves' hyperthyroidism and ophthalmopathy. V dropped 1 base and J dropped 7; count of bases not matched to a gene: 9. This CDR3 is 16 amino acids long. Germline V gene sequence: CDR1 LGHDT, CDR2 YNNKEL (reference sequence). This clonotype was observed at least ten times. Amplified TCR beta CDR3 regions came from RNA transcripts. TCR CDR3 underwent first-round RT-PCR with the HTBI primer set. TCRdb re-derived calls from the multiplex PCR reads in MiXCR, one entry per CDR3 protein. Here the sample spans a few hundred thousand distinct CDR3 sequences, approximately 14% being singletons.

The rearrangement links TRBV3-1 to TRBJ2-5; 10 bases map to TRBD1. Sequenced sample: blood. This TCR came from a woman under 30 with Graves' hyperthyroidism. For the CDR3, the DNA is TGTGCCAGCAGCCAAGGCCCGGGACAGGGGCCGGGGACCCAGTACTTC. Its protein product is CASSQGPGQGPGTQYF.